Sequencing of this T cell receptor beta chain was carried out in a study of blood T cell repertoires in COVID-19. At the level of the study: Sources were T cells, B-cell-depleted T cells, or PBMCs; the material itself was cDNA or gDNA.

Here immunoSEQ multiplex PCR was the method, and the copy in TCRdb shows in-frame clones only, minus some. Among some 370,000 clones listed, around 89% were seen once. This clone was seen more than once but under ten times. Sequenced material: peripheral blood. This clonotype originated in a man between 18 and 29 years old with active or convalescent COVID-19.

CDR3 amino acids: CASSLARGSMNTEAFF. CDR3 nucleotide sequence: TGTGCCAGCAGCTTAGCTCGGGGATCCATGAACACTGAAGCTTTCTTT. This chain uses TRBV11-2 with TRBJ1-1; D ambiguous. Germline values: CDR1 SGHAT, CDR2 FQNNGV. This CDR3 has 16 amino acids. V lost 1 base, J lost 0 bases, and 12 bases lay in between.